The next 28 T cell receptor beta chains were all read from a single sample in a study of blood T cell repertoires in COVID-19. Some clones are missing from TCRdb's copy, which holds only in-frame ones; the method was immunoSEQ multiplex PCR. The sample records around 200,000 clones, approximately 83% being singletons. The sequencing sample was made of peripheral blood. The receptor set was obtained from a man between 60 and 75 years old with acute or convalescent COVID-19.

This clone appeared a single time. The V gene is TRBV7-8, the J gene TRBJ1-2, with a tentative D call TRBD1 (5 bases). Trimming took 7 bases from V and 5 from J, leaving 29 bases between them. The CDR3 has 18 residues. CDR1 SGHVS and CDR2 FQNEAQ come from the germline V gene. The CDR3: CASTPVGGRVFGDYGYTF. As DNA, the CDR3 is TGTGCCAGCACCCCCGTGGGGGGAAGGGTTTTTGGGGATTATGGCTACACCTTC.

This chain links TRBV5-4 with TRBJ2-2, with a weak D call TRBD2 (6 bases). Germline V gives CDR1 SGHNT, CDR2 YYREEE (reference sequence). The CDR3 has 14 residues. The V and J ends lost 1 base and 5 bases respectively, with 9 bases between them. This CDR3 is CASSLRRGTGELFF. The CDR3 DNA reads as TGTGCCAGCAGCTTGAGACGGGGGACCGGGGAGCTGTTTTTT. Supplemented by reference TRBV5-4 and TRBJ2-2, the full variable domain reads ETGVTQSPTHLIKTRGQQVTLRCSSQSGHNTVSWYQQALGQGPQFIFQYYREEENGRGNFPPRFSGLQFPNYSSELNVNALELDDSALYLCASSLRRGTGELFFGEGSRLTVL.

V gene TRBV7-8 combines with J gene TRBJ1-6, with D maybe TRBD1 (5 bases). This CDR3 has 17 amino acids. Germline V CDR1 and CDR2: SGHVS, FQNEAQ. V lost 1 base, J lost 0 bases, and 10 bases lay in between. The CDR3 is CASSLVGGSSYNSPLHF. CDR3 bases: TGTGCCAGCAGCTTAGTCGGGGGAAGCTCCTATAATTCACCCCTCCACTTT.

The V gene is TRBV19, the J gene TRBJ1-6; 8 positions match TRBD1. This CDR3 has 14 residues. Germline assignment: CDR1 LNHDA and CDR2 SQIVND (reference sequence). V dropped 4 bases and J dropped 8; count of bases not matched to a gene: 4. CDR3 in DNA: TGTGCCAGTAGTACCAACAGGGGGGATTCACCCCTCCACTTT. Protein sequence: CASSTNRGDSPLHF.

The chain links TRBV24-1 to TRBJ2-5; D gene uncertain. The V end lost 9 bases, the J end lost 2 bases, and 9 bases lay between the germline ends. CDR1 is KGHDR and CDR2 is SFDVKD in the germline V gene. This CDR3 has 12 amino acids. The CDR3 here is CATGGSQETQYF. The CDR3 DNA sequence: TGTGCCACCGGCGGATCTCAAGAGACCCAGTACTTC.

The chain uses TRBV7-3 and TRBJ2-3; 9 nucleotides align to TRBD2. CDR1 is SGHTA, CDR2 FQGTGA, per germline. V lost 0 bases and J lost 4; bases outside the gene matches: 5. The CDR3 has 16 residues. Here the CDR3 DNA reads TGTGCCAGCAGCTTAACAGGGCGGGAGGGCGCAGATACGCAGTATTTT. It codes for CASSLTGREGADTQYF.

In its sample, this clone was seen many times. As DNA, the CDR3 is TGTGCCAGCAGCCGAAGGACTAGCGGGAGAACCCGGGCCAACGTCCTGACTTTC. It translates to CASSRRTSGRTRANVLTF. The chain recombines TRBV7-9 with TRBJ2-6, with 13 bases matching TRBD2. This CDR3 contains 18 residues. Germline lookup yields CDR1 SEHNR and CDR2 FQNEAQ (reference sequence). V gave up 5 bases and J gave up 5 bases; unmatched junction bases: 9.

J is TRBJ1-1 and V is TRBV6-4; possible D gene TRBD1, 6 bases. V dropped 4 bases and J dropped 5 bases, with 17 bases sitting between them. Germline assignment: CDR1 MRHNA and CDR2 SNTAGT. The CDR3 runs to 15 residues. The CDR3 DNA is TGTGCCAGCAGTGCCTCAACACAGGGTAGAACTGAAGCTTTCTTT. It translates to CASSASTQGRTEAFF.

This chain links TRBV5-1 with TRBJ1-3, with D hard to call. This CDR3 is 15 amino acids long. Germline lookup yields CDR1 SGHRS and CDR2 YFSETQ. The germline V and J ends were trimmed by 0 bases and 2 bases, with 9 bases remaining between them. For the CDR3, the DNA is TGCGCCAGCAGCTTGGGAGGGAAGGCTGGAAACACCATATATTTT. This gives the protein CASSLGGKAGNTIYF.

CDR3: CASSLRTDSSTDTQYF. The CDR3, as DNA: TGTGCCAGCAGCCTCCGGACTGATTCTAGCACAGATACGCAGTATTTT. The chain carries TRBV28 and TRBJ2-3; TRBD2 might be the D (5 bases). V was cut by 6 bases and J by 0 bases, with 16 bases left in between. CDR3 length: 16 amino acids. CDR1 is MDHEN, CDR2 SYDVKM, per germline. Full variable domain (rest looked up from reference TRBV28 and TRBJ2-3): DVKVTQSSRYLVKRTGEKVFLECVQDMDHENMFWYRQDPGLGLRLIYFSYDVKMKEKGDIPEGYSVSREKKERFSLILESASTNQTSMYLCASSLRTDSSTDTQYFGPGTRLTVL.

The rearrangement joins TRBV7-3 to TRBJ2-2, with TRBD2 matching over 9 bases. Germline-derived CDR1 and CDR2 are SGHTA and FQGTGA. CDR3 size: 15 residues. Germline trimming cut 5 bases from V and 4 bases from J; bases unmatched to any gene: 5. The CDR3 bases are TGTGCCAGCAGCAATCTAGCGGGAACCACCGGGGAGCTGTTTTTT. Translation: CASSNLAGTTGELFF.

The table lists this clone with a count of one. This rearrangement joins TRBV7-2 to TRBJ1-2; the D gene is possibly TRBD1 (5 bases). Germline V gene lookup returns CDR1 SGHTA and CDR2 FQGNSA. This CDR3 has 15 residues. Trimming stripped 5 bases from V and 6 bases from J, with 19 bases between. The CDR3 coding sequence is TGTGCCAGCAGCCCCCGAGGAGGGCAAGGGGATGGCTACACCTTC. Translation: CASSPRGGQGDGYTF.

This rearrangement joins TRBV2 to TRBJ2-7, with D possibly matching TRBD2 (6 bases). CDR1 SNHLY and CDR2 FYNNEI come from the germline V gene. V shed 1 base and J shed 0 bases, with 19 bases lying between them. This CDR3 contains 18 residues. CDR3 sequence (DNA): TGTGCCAGCAGTGAAGGGAGGGGCCAGGTTTGGAGCTCCTACGAGCAGTACTTC. It codes for CASSEGRGQVWSSYEQYF. Supplemented by reference TRBV2 and TRBJ2-7, the full variable domain reads EPEVTQTPSHQVTQMGQEVILRCVPISNHLYFYWYRQILGQKVEFLVSFYNNEISEKSEIFDDQFSVERPDGSNFTLKIRSTKLEDSAMYFCASSEGRGQVWSSYEQYFGPGTRLTVT.

This clone was detected once. The V and J genes are TRBV24-1 and TRBJ2-1, with 11 bases aligning to TRBD1. The CDR3 loop spans 14 amino acids. Germline CDR1 reads KGHDR; CDR2 reads SFDVKD. The trim removed 5 bases at V and 8 bases at J, leaving 4 bases unmatched. The CDR3 reads CATSAGQGADEQFF. The CDR3 nucleotides are TGTGCCACCAGTGCTGGACAGGGGGCCGATGAGCAGTTCTTC.

The CDR3 reads CASSSIIRGEKLFF. CDR3 DNA sequence: TGTGCCAGCAGCTCGATAATCAGGGGAGAAAAACTGTTTTTT. The rearrangement links TRBV5-5 to TRBJ1-4, with D tentatively TRBD1 (6 bases). Germline CDR1 is SGHKS and CDR2 is YYEKEE (reference sequence). The V and J ends lost 3 bases and 8 bases respectively, with 14 bases between them. CDR3 size: 14 residues.

The V gene is TRBV5-1, the J gene TRBJ2-5; no firm D call. CDR3 length: 12 residues. V was cut by 2 bases and J by 3 bases, with 5 bases left in between. CDR1 and CDR2 from the germline V gene are SGHRS and YFSETQ. The chain's CDR3 is CASSLFEETQYF. DNA for the CDR3: TGCGCCAGCAGCTTATTCGAAGAGACCCAGTACTTC.

The V and J genes are TRBV19 and TRBJ1-1, with D tentatively TRBD1 (5 bases). Trimming stripped 4 bases from V and 10 bases from J, with 16 bases between. Germline assignment: CDR1 LNHDA and CDR2 SQIVND (reference sequence). This CDR3 is 13 amino acids long. CDR3 nucleotides: TGTGCCAGTAGTACCACGGGCCTCGGGGGAGCTTTCTTT. Protein sequence: CASSTTGLGGAFF.

Written as DNA, the CDR3 is TGTGCCAGCAGCTTATGGGGAGAGTACAATGAGCAGTTCTTC. Protein sequence: CASSLWGEYNEQFF. The rearrangement joins TRBV5-6 to TRBJ2-1; possible D gene TRBD2, 5 bases. Germline V CDR1 and CDR2: SGHDT, YYEEEE. The V end lost 2 bases, the J end lost 4 bases, and 10 bases lay between the germline ends. The CDR3 is 14 residues long.

In its sample, this clone was seen once. The rearrangement joins TRBV10-3 to TRBJ1-4; the D gene is possibly TRBD1 (5 bases). This CDR3 is built from 15 residues. CDR1 ENHRY and CDR2 SYGVKD come from the germline V gene. The V end lost 1 base, the J end lost 2 bases, and 8 bases lay between the germline ends. Written as DNA, the CDR3 is TGTGCCATCAGTGAGTTTGGGGCTACTAATGAAAAACTGTTTTTT. It encodes CAISEFGATNEKLFF.

The chain has TRBV14 and TRBJ1-1; D is undetermined. The CDR3 runs to 12 residues. Trimming removed 2 bases from V and 11 bases from J, with 12 bases in between. CDR1 SGHDN and CDR2 FVKESK come from the germline V gene. CDR3 nucleotide sequence: TGTGCCAGCAGCCAATACTCTATCGGGGCTTTCTTT. This translates into CASSQYSIGAFF.

This clone occurred a few times. The rearrangement links TRBV9 to TRBJ1-2, with D possibly matching TRBD1 (5 bases). Germline V gene sequence: CDR1 SGDLS, CDR2 YYNGEE. This CDR3 has 17 amino acids. Trimming took off 2 bases at V and 7 bases at J, with 24 bases between the two ends. As DNA, the CDR3 is TGTGCCAGCAGCGTGTATACCGTGGGCAGGGATATTGGTGGCTACACCTTC. This codes for CASSVYTVGRDIGGYTF.

The chain employs TRBV7-2 and TRBJ2-1; 10 bases are a match to TRBD2. The CDR3 has 16 amino acids. CDR1 is SGHTA, CDR2 FQGNSA, per germline. V was clipped by 4 bases and J by 6 bases; unmatched bases: 9. The CDR3 here is CASSSASGSGINEQFF. The DNA of the CDR3 is TGTGCCAGCAGCTCTGCTAGCGGGAGCGGCATCAATGAGCAGTTCTTC.

This clone was seen a few times. The junction departs from the called germline gene at one end, perhaps through a read error. The chain is built from TRBV7-9 and TRBJ2-7; D unresolved. The CDR3 consists of 11 residues. Germline CDR1 is SEHNR and CDR2 is FQNEAQ (reference sequence). CDR3 nucleotides: TGTGCCAGCGAGTCCTCCTCCGAGCAGTACTTC. Translation gives CASESSSEQYF.

The chain is built from TRBV6-5 and TRBJ1-1; D gene ambiguous. CDR1 is MNHEY, CDR2 SVGAGI, per germline. The CDR3 sequence is 14 residues long. Trimming removed 0 bases from V and 0 bases from J, with 5 bases in between. The CDR3 is CASSYSDLNTEAFF. DNA of the CDR3: TGTGCCAGCAGTTACTCGGACTTGAACACTGAAGCTTTCTTT.

This clone was seen just once. The chain combines TRBV18 with TRBJ2-3, with D maybe TRBD2 (7 bases). Trimming stripped 2 bases from V and 3 bases from J, with 12 bases between. Germline V gives CDR1 KGHSH, CDR2 LQKENI. This CDR3 is 15 amino acids long. This CDR3 is CASSPNEGGTDTQYF. Written as DNA, the CDR3 is TGTGCCAGCTCACCAAATGAGGGGGGGACAGATACGCAGTATTTT.

This clone was observed once. The rearrangement uses TRBV7-9 and TRBJ1-2, with 9 bases aligning to TRBD1. Germline CDR1 is SEHNR and CDR2 is FQNEAQ (reference sequence). This CDR3 has 14 residues. The V and J ends lost 7 bases and 6 bases, in that order; junction bases with no gene match: 9. The CDR3 sequence is CASTPGQGRNGYTF. The DNA of the CDR3 is TGTGCCAGCACACCGGGACAGGGTCGGAATGGCTACACCTTC.

V usage is TRBV19 and J usage is TRBJ2-1, with 7 bases fitting TRBD1. The germline V gene has CDR1 LNHDA and CDR2 SQIVND (reference sequence). Trimming removed 5 bases from V and 4 bases from J; junction bases left unmatched: 11. CDR3 length: 16 amino acids. CDR3 nucleotide sequence: TGTGCCAGTAGTCTCAGACAGGGTAGCCGATACAATGAGCAGTTCTTC. Translating it yields CASSLRQGSRYNEQFF.

This chain links TRBV11-3 with TRBJ2-7; D might be TRBD2 (7 bases). The germline V and J ends were trimmed by 5 bases and 6 bases, with 17 bases remaining between them. This CDR3 contains 14 residues. The V gene's germline CDR1 is SGHNT and CDR2 YENEEA. The CDR3 region has the DNA TGTGCCAGCAGCCCCGGGCGGGGGCTGAGCGAGCAGTACTTC. Translation: CASSPGRGLSEQYF. The variable domain in full, completed from reference TRBV11-3 and TRBJ2-7, reads EAGVVQSPRYKIIEKKQPVAFWCNPISGHNTLYWYLQNLGQGPELLIRYENEEAVDDSQLPKDRFSAERLKGVDSTLKIQPAELGDSAVYLCASSPGRGLSEQYFGPGTRLTVT.